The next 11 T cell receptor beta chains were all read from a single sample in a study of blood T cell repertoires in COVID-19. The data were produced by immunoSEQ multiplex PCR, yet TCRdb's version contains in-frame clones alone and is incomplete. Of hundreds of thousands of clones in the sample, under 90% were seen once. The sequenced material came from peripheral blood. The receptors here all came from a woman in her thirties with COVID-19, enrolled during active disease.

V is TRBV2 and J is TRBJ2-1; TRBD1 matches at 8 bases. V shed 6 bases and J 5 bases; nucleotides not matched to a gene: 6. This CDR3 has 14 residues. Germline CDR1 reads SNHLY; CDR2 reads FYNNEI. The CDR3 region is CASRLDRADNEQFF. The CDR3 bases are TGTGCCAGCAGACTGGACAGGGCGGACAATGAGCAGTTCTTC.

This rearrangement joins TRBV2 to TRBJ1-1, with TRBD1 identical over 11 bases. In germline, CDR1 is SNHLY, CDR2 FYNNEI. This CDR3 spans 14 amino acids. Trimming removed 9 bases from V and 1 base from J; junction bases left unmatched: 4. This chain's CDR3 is CARSGTGGNTEAFF. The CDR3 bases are TGTGCCAGATCGGGGACAGGGGGGAACACTGAAGCTTTCTTT.

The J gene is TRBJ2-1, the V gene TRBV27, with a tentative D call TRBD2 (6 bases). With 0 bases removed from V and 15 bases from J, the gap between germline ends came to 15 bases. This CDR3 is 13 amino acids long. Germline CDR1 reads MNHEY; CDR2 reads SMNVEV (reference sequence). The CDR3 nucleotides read TGTGCCAGCAGTTTATCCCCGACTAGAGGTCGGTTCTTC. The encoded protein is CASSLSPTRGRFF.

CDR3 bases: TGTGCCAGCAGACTACAGTCAGGGAATACTGAAGCTTTCTTT. Its translation is CASRLQSGNTEAFF. The chain uses TRBV6-5 and TRBJ1-1, with TRBD1 as a possible D gene (5 bases). CDR1 and CDR2 (germline): MNHEY, SVGAGI. The CDR3 extends over 14 amino acids. V lost 6 bases and J 5 bases, leaving 16 bases between the germline ends.

DNA for the CDR3: TGTGCCAGCAGTTCCAGGGGGCTAGGCTACACCTTC. Translating gives CASSSRGLGYTF. The chain combines TRBV6-5 with TRBJ1-2; TRBD1 matches at 8 bases. Trimming cost V 4 bases and J 8 bases; bases outside gene matches: 3. Germline V gene lookup returns CDR1 MNHEY and CDR2 SVGAGI. This CDR3 has 12 amino acids.

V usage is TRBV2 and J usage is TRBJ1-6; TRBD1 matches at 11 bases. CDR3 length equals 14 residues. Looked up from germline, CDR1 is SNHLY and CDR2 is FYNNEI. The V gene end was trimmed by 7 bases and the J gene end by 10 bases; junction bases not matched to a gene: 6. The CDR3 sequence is CASIADRGRSPLHF. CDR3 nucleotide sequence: TGTGCCAGCATCGCGGACAGGGGGCGATCACCCCTCCACTTT.

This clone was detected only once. CDR3: CASSLLSAPRSTDTQYF. CDR3 sequence (DNA): TGTGCCAGCAGCTTATTATCGGCTCCCAGGAGCACAGATACGCAGTATTTT. The chain recombines TRBV11-3 with TRBJ2-3, with D hard to call. This CDR3 is built from 17 residues. With 2 bases removed from V and 0 bases from J, the gap between germline ends came to 15 bases. Germline lookup yields CDR1 SGHNT and CDR2 YENEEA.

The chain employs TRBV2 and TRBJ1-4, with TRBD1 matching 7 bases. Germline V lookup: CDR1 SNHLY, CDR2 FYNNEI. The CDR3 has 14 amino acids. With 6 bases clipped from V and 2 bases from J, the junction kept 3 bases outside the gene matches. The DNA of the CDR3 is TGTGCCAGCAGAGAACAGGGGACTAATGAAAAACTGTTTTTT. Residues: CASREQGTNEKLFF.

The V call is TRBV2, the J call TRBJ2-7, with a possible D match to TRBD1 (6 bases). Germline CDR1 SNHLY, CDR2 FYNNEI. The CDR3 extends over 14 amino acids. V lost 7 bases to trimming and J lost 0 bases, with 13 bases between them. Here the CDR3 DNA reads TGTGCCAGCACCCCCGGGACATACTCCTACGAGCAGTACTTC. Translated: CASTPGTYSYEQYF.

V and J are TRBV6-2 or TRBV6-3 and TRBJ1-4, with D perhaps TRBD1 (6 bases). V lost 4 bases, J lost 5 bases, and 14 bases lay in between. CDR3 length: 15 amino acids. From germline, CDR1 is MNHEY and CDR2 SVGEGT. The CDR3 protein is CASSSPGQGNEKLFF. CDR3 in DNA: TGTGCCAGCAGTTCCCCGGGACAAGGAAATGAAAAACTGTTTTTT.

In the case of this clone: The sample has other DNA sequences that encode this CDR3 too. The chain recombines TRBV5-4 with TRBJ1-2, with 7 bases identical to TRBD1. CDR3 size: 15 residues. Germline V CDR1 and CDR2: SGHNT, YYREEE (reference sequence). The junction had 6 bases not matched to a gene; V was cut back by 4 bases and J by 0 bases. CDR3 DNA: TGTGCCAGCAGCCCGGGGACAGCGTCTAACTATGGCTACACCTTC. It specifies CASSPGTASNYGYTF.